One and the same sample provided the 24 T cell receptor beta chains below, sequenced in a study of blood T cell dynamics during melanoma immunotherapy. The repertoire was sequenced with immunoSEQ multiplex PCR; TCRdb's copy has only in-frame clones and lacks some. The sample lists roughly 22,000 clones, around 85% seen once, with more than 3.5% in the top ten. Time point of the sample: pre-treatment baseline. This specimen consisted of blood, obtained from a patient treated with checkpoint blockade. These receptors originate from a human donor with melanoma.

This clone was detected once. This rearrangement joins TRBV29-1 to TRBJ2-1; tentatively, D is TRBD2 (5 bases). The V end was cut by 5 bases, the J end by 6 bases, with 20 bases between. The CDR3 length is 15 residues. Germline V gives CDR1 SQVTM, CDR2 ANQGSEA. In nucleotides, the CDR3 is TGCAGCGTTCCGTCCGGGGTACACATAACCAATGAGCAGTTCTTC. Translation gives CSVPSGVHITNEQFF.

The rearrangement links TRBV29-1 to TRBJ2-3; 10 bases are shared with TRBD1. From germline, CDR1 is SQVTM and CDR2 ANQGSEA. The length of the CDR3 is 15 residues. The ends lost 6 bases at V and 2 bases at J; junction bases unmatched: 8. The CDR3 loop reads CSVVGQGVNTDTQYF. DNA of the CDR3: TGCAGCGTCGTTGGACAGGGGGTTAACACAGATACGCAGTATTTT.

This clone is labeled medium-sized (0.01 to 0.1%). V gene TRBV7-6 combines with J gene TRBJ2-7; D gene unclear. CDR3 size: 13 residues. V was clipped by 1 base and J by 4 bases, with 8 bases between them. Germline CDR1 and CDR2: SGHVS and FNYEAQ. The CDR3 loop reads CASSLGPNYEQYF. CDR3 DNA sequence: TGTGCCAGCAGCTTAGGGCCAAATTACGAGCAGTACTTC. The entire variable domain, with the rest obtained from reference TRBV7-6 and TRBJ2-7, is as follows: GAGVSQSPRYKVTKRGQDVALRCDPISGHVSLYWYRQALGQGPEFLTYFNYEAQQDKSGLPNDRFSAERPEGSISTLTIQRTEQRDSAMYRCASSLGPNYEQYFGPGTRLTVT.

J is TRBJ2-2 and V is TRBV19; the match to TRBD2 covers 9 bases. The length of the CDR3 is 17 residues. V trimming: 3 bases; J trimming: 6 bases; junction bases outside the gene matches: 11. The germline gives CDR1 LNHDA, CDR2 SQIVND (reference sequence). The CDR3 DNA reads TGTGCCAGTAGTATGGGGCTAGCGGGAAGGGTCGCCGGGGAGCTGTTTTTT. Translation gives CASSMGLAGRVAGELFF.

The gene calls are TRBV6-4 and TRBJ1-4; perhaps TRBD1 as D (5 bases). Germline lookup yields CDR1 MRHNA and CDR2 SNTAGT. CDR3 length: 16 residues. V was cut by 2 bases and J by 0 bases, with 10 bases left in between. The CDR3 nucleotides read TGTGCCAGCAGTGACAGGGGCAAAACAACTAATGAAAAACTGTTTTTT. It specifies CASSDRGKTTNEKLFF.

The rearrangement uses TRBV15 and TRBJ2-7, with 8 bases aligning to TRBD2. Germline V gives CDR1 LNHNV, CDR2 YYDKDF (reference sequence). Trimming took 8 bases from V and 4 from J; bases not matched to a gene: 10. There are 14 residues in the CDR3. CDR3 DNA: TGTGCCACCCGCGACGGGGGGGTCCCTTACGAGCAGTACTTC. It codes for CATRDGGVPYEQYF. The entire variable domain, with the rest obtained from reference TRBV15 and TRBJ2-7, is as follows: DAMVIQNPRYQVTQFGKPVTLSCSQTLNHNVMYWYQQKSSQAPKLLFHYYDKDFNNEADTPDNFQSRRPNTSFCFLDIRSPGLGDTAMYLCATRDGGVPYEQYFGPGTRLTVT.

This chain connects TRBV7-2 to TRBJ2-7, with TRBD2 matching 8 bases. The V and J ends lost 2 bases and 7 bases, in that order; junction bases with no gene match: 10. CDR3 size: 15 residues. Germline CDR1 and CDR2: SGHTA and FQGNSA. The CDR3: CASSLTAGVIREQYF. CDR3 DNA: TGTGCCAGCAGCTTAACAGCGGGAGTAATAAGGGAGCAGTACTTC.

This chain connects TRBV28 to TRBJ2-3; D unclear. V dropped 4 bases and J dropped 2 bases, with 10 bases sitting between them. The CDR3 covers 14 residues. Looked up from germline, CDR1 is MDHEN and CDR2 is SYDVKM. The CDR3 here is CASSSWEFTDTQYF. Here the CDR3 DNA reads TGTGCCAGCAGTTCATGGGAATTCACAGATACGCAGTATTTT.

The chain couples TRBV28 to TRBJ1-4; D perhaps matches TRBD1 (5 bases). V dropped 5 bases and J dropped 5 bases, with 9 bases sitting between them. The germline V gene has CDR1 MDHEN and CDR2 SYDVKM. The CDR3 runs 13 residues. CDR3 in DNA: TGTGCCAGCAGTGGGACCTTAAATGAAAAACTGTTTTTT. The encoded protein is CASSGTLNEKLFF.

The genes are TRBV2 and TRBJ2-3, with 9 bases aligning to TRBD2. With V trimmed by 1 base and J by 6 bases, 8 bases remained unmatched. This CDR3 spans 16 amino acids. Germline lookup yields CDR1 SNHLY and CDR2 FYNNEI. CDR3 sequence: CASSEVGGRVADTQYF. The CDR3 DNA is TGTGCCAGCAGTGAAGTTGGCGGGAGGGTTGCGGATACGCAGTATTTT.

V gene TRBV6-5 combines with J gene TRBJ2-1; D is unresolved. Germline V gene data show CDR1 as MNHEY and CDR2 as SVGAGI. This CDR3 comprises 12 residues. V shed 4 bases and J shed 4 bases, with 5 bases lying between them. The CDR3 coding sequence is TGTGCCAGCAGTTCGCGATACAATGAGCAGTTCTTC. It encodes CASSSRYNEQFF.

The genes are TRBV5-1 and TRBJ2-7; unclear D gene. Trimming removed 4 bases at V and 6 bases at J, with 14 bases between. CDR3 length: 13 amino acids. Germline CDR1 is SGHRS and CDR2 is YFSETQ. CDR3 in amino acids: CASSQRPGGEQYF. The CDR3 region has the DNA TGCGCCAGCAGCCAACGTCCCGGCGGCGAGCAGTACTTC.

The chain combines TRBV7-6 with TRBJ2-7, with a weak D call TRBD1 (5 bases). V was clipped by 5 bases and J by 0 bases, with 8 bases between them. Germline CDR1 is SGHVS and CDR2 is FNYEAQ. The CDR3 has 13 residues. Here the CDR3 DNA reads TGTGCCAGCAGCCCAGGGAACTCCTACGAGCAGTACTTC. Amino acid sequence: CASSPGNSYEQYF.

The chain is built from TRBV6-1 and TRBJ2-1; D is unclear. CDR3 size: 13 residues. The germline CDR1 and CDR2 sequences are MNHNS and SASEGT. V gave up 7 bases and J gave up 0 bases, with 7 bases separating them. The CDR3 region is CASKYSSYNEQFF. CDR3 DNA: TGTGCCAGCAAGTACAGCTCCTACAATGAGCAGTTCTTC.

The chain uses TRBV9 and TRBJ1-2; D might be TRBD1 (5 bases). This CDR3 comprises 14 residues. Germline assignment: CDR1 SGDLS and CDR2 YYNGEE. The V gene lost 0 bases and the J gene lost 2 bases, with 8 bases spanning the gap. The CDR3 DNA reads as TGTGCCAGCAGCGTAGATGGGGGAAACTATGGCTACACCTTC. Its protein is CASSVDGGNYGYTF.

The rearrangement joins TRBV18 to TRBJ1-4; weak D call: TRBD1 (5 bases). CDR3 length: 14 amino acids. V shed 0 bases and J shed 8 bases, with 10 bases lying between them. Germline-derived CDR1 and CDR2 are KGHSH and LQKENI. CDR3 coding DNA: TGTGCCAGCTCACCACCAGGGGATGCGGAAAAACTGTTTTTT. Protein sequence: CASSPPGDAEKLFF.

This chain connects TRBV27 to TRBJ2-7; 9 bases line up with TRBD2. In germline, CDR1 is MNHEY, CDR2 SMNVEV (reference sequence). V gave up 6 bases and J gave up 8 bases; unmatched junction bases: 17. This CDR3 has 16 residues. CDR3 in DNA: TGTGCCAGCAGCCCGAGTTTATTAGCGGGGGAGCGTAAGCAGTACTTC. Translating gives CASSPSLLAGERKQYF.

V and J are TRBV6-5 and TRBJ1-1; the match to TRBD1 covers 10 bases. The CDR3 totals 14 residues. V gave up 0 bases and J gave up 8 bases; unmatched junction bases: 3. Germline-derived CDR1 and CDR2 are MNHEY and SVGAGI. CDR3 bases: TGTGCCAGCAGTTACTCGAGGACAGGGGGGGAAGCTTTCTTT. This translates into CASSYSRTGGEAFF.

The chain joins TRBV6-5 to TRBJ2-3, with a possible D match to TRBD2 (5 bases). V was clipped by 4 bases and J by 2 bases, with 13 bases between them. CDR1 and CDR2 (germline): MNHEY, SVGAGI. The CDR3 runs 15 residues. The CDR3 nucleotides are TGTGCCAGCAGTTCCGAGGGCGGTTTCACAGATACGCAGTATTTT. Translation: CASSSEGGFTDTQYF.

J is TRBJ2-6 and V is TRBV19, with 10 bases lining up with TRBD1. After removal of 7 bases from V and 2 bases from J, the junction contained 8 bases not matched to a gene. CDR3 length equals 17 residues. Per the germline V gene, CDR1 is LNHDA and CDR2 is SQIVND (reference sequence). Here the CDR3 DNA reads TGTGCCAGTATCGGGACAGGGGTAAGTGCTGGGGCCAACGTCCTGACTTTC. Translation: CASIGTGVSAGANVLTF.

The rearrangement joins TRBV7-9 to TRBJ1-1, with TRBD1 matching 9 bases. J lost 0 bases, V lost 5 bases, and 13 bases had no gene match. CDR1 and CDR2 (germline): SEHNR, FQNEAQ (reference sequence). CDR3 size: 18 residues. The chain's CDR3 is CASSPVPDRGYLNTEAFF. The CDR3, as DNA: TGTGCCAGCAGCCCCGTCCCGGACAGGGGATACCTGAACACTGAAGCTTTCTTT.

The chain uses TRBV6-6 and TRBJ2-7; D possibly uses TRBD1 or TRBD2 (5 bases each). The CDR3 has 16 amino acids. Germline lookup yields CDR1 MNHNY and CDR2 SVGAGI (reference sequence). The ends were cut back, 0 bases at V and 0 bases at J, with 12 bases in the middle. The CDR3 bases are TGTGCCAGCAGTTACTCAACCGGGACGCCCTCCTACGAGCAGTACTTC. Translated, it gives CASSYSTGTPSYEQYF.

This rearrangement joins TRBV6-6 to TRBJ2-7, with unresolved D. This CDR3 contains 14 residues. The germline V gene has CDR1 MNHNY and CDR2 SVGAGI (reference sequence). V lost 0 bases, J lost 1 base, and 7 bases lay in between. The CDR3, as DNA: TGTGCCAGCAGTTACTCTCAAGGATCCTACGAGCAGTACTTC. It translates to CASSYSQGSYEQYF.

This chain connects TRBV7-8 to TRBJ1-2; weak D call: TRBD1 (6 bases). The V and J ends lost 5 bases and 4 bases respectively, with 29 bases between them. Germline V gene data show CDR1 as SGHVS and CDR2 as FQNEAQ. This CDR3 contains 19 residues. The CDR3 DNA is TGTGCCAGCAGCGAAATTGATCGGACAGAAAACCCCGACCTCTATGGCTACACCTTC. Its translation is CASSEIDRTENPDLYGYTF.